A single TCR beta chain is shown here with its context. There is no known antigen for this receptor. Nothing much larger sits one base from this clone, and base qualities are not available. The data were taken from a study of T cell responses to AZD1222 COVID-19 vaccine (dated by TCRdb to 2020 to 2023). Turning to the overall study: Because spike-specific TCR depth and breadth did not differ between the two schedules, AZD1222 recipients who got a second dose at roughly 4 weeks were pooled with those who got a second dose at roughly 12 weeks. TCR sequencing covered some 240 trial participants: 200 to 220 given two doses of AZD1222 and around 26 given two doses of MenACWY control vaccine. Trial participants were enrolled by age into subgroups of 18-55, 56-69 and 70-plus years, and roughly 150, 30 and 60 TCR-sequenced participants, respectively, were included in these subgroups. Broader findings and caveats from the paper: Because no day 14 peak-response samples were available, repertoires were characterized only after the peak T cell response. Nearly half of unique spike-specific TCRs reportedly recognized epitopes outside regions mutated in the B.1.351 and B.1.1.7 variants. The vaccine-associated CD4 TCRs covered the entire spike protein, and the dominant responses fell in regions 160-218 and 743-854. After two AZD1222 doses, both the breadth and the depth of spike-specific TCRs were significantly higher than at day 0 and than in MenACWY recipients. In the small 56-69-year group, the increase in depth fell short of significance, most likely because of low power. Conclusions about previously exposed vaccinees are limited, since just five or six AZD1222 recipients were seropositive for SARS-CoV-2 at baseline. Participants were mostly white British, with more females than males. The authors suggested clonal diversity may have been underestimated.

The CDR3 regions of human TCRbeta chains were subjected to immunosequencing. Per the source publication's procedure: TCRs in the repertoires were compared against a reference library of SARS-CoV-2-specific TCRs that had been generated with the MIRA antigen-specificity platform. Breadth meant the fraction of unique TCRs that were SARS-CoV-2-associated, whereas depth meant the fraction of total T cells that were SARS-CoV-2-associated. Using the MIRA data, every spike-specific TCR was mapped to the spike region that the TCR reacted to and assigned to either a CD4 or a CD8 class. Log10-transformed breadth and depth values were compared by one-way ANOVA with Sidak's multiple comparisons tests. In its TCRdb copy, this immuneACCESS table keeps in-frame sequences only and misses some clones. Where compared with another copy, unresolved V genes explain less than half of these, and the others have no known cause. The V and J calls and clone size were taken over from that table, and D and trimming were inferred from the DNA. Present in this sample are 100,000 to 150,000 clones, just over 90% of which were seen just once. Less than 8.5% of the sample rests with the top ten.

V is pared back by 3 bases and J by 14 bases, with 23 bases lying between the germline termini. From the cysteine through the phenylalanine, the CDR3 covers 16 amino acids. Only CDR3 DNA remains: 48 bases, in frame from the first base. CDR1 and CDR2 are read off the germline V gene as SGHTA and FQGNSA. Taken with the paper, the label for time point translates to: baseline before first vaccination. Vaccinee samples came from UK trials COV001 and COV002, including a single-blind randomized controlled phase 2/3 trial of AZD1222 (ChAdOx1 nCoV-19) in healthy adults. For TCRbeta chain sequencing, PBMC samples were collected from trial participants at day 0 and at day 28 after the second dose.

Here the sequenced sample was peripheral blood, taken on day 0 of AZD1222 vaccination. This receptor was identified in an adult in good health. The sequence joins TRBV7-2 to TRBJ1-6; the D gene assignment is ambiguous. CDR3 protein: CASSFRAQGSSSALHF. The DNA is as follows: TGTGCCAGCAGCTTTAGGGCCCAAGGTTCTTCTTCTGCCCTCCACTTT.